This entry lists 30 T cell receptor beta chains sequenced from one sample in a study of CD8 T cell repertoires and HIV-1 epitope variants. Assay used: immunoSEQ multiplex PCR; TCRdb lists only in-frame clones, some missing. The sample lists 2,500 to 3,000 clones; around 67% were seen once. What these receptors recognize is not known. Source material: cultured CD8+ T cells derived from PBMCs. Source of these receptors: a male donor with HIV.

By its share, this clone is large. The rearrangement uses TRBV10-3 and TRBJ2-7, with D maybe TRBD2 (6 bases). The CDR3 contains 13 residues. Trimming cost V 10 bases and J 4 bases, with 17 bases left between them. The germline V gene has CDR1 ENHRY and CDR2 SYGVKD. CDR3 amino acids: CATLGDSTYEQYF. For the CDR3, the DNA is TGTGCCACCCTAGGGGACTCTACTTACGAGCAGTACTTC.

The J gene is TRBJ2-1, the V gene TRBV5-6; perhaps TRBD2 as D (6 bases). This CDR3 has 13 residues. Germline V gene data show CDR1 as SGHDT and CDR2 as YYEEEE. Between the trimmed V and J ends, which lost 0 bases and 11 bases, there was a span of 12 bases. The CDR3 spells CASSLEVAGQQFF. For the CDR3, the DNA is TGTGCCAGCAGCTTGGAGGTGGCGGGGCAGCAGTTCTTC.

The genes are TRBV9 and TRBJ2-7, with D perhaps matching TRBD2 (6 bases). Trimming took 0 bases from V and 2 from J, leaving 12 bases between them. The CDR3 covers 15 residues. Germline V gene data show CDR1 as SGDLS and CDR2 as YYNGEE. Here the CDR3 DNA reads TGTGCCAGCAGCGTAGGGGACTCCGATCCCTACGAGCAGTACTTC. As protein: CASSVGDSDPYEQYF.

This rearrangement joins TRBV27 to TRBJ2-5, with 9 nucleotides matching TRBD1. Trimming cost V 4 bases and J 5 bases; bases outside gene matches: 20. Germline CDR1 MNHEY, CDR2 SMNVEV (reference sequence). The CDR3 loop spans 19 amino acids. The CDR3 protein is CASSSTTTTQGAKGETQYF. The CDR3 DNA reads as TGTGCCAGCAGTTCCACGACAACCACACAGGGGGCGAAGGGCGAGACCCAGTACTTC.

V usage is TRBV7-6 and J usage is TRBJ2-7; 7 bases align to TRBD2. This CDR3 is 15 amino acids long. Germline V gives CDR1 SGHVS, CDR2 FNYEAQ. The trim removed 1 base at V and 0 bases at J, leaving 3 bases unmatched. The CDR3 region has the DNA TGTGCCAGCAGCTTAGGCGGCGGGAGCTCCTACGAGCAGTACTTC. This codes for CASSLGGGSSYEQYF.

The CDR3 coding sequence is TGTGCCAGCAGAGGTACTAGCGGAGTGTCCTACGAGCAGTACTTC. This codes for CASRGTSGVSYEQYF. This chain joins TRBV28 and TRBJ2-7; 8 nucleotides match TRBD2. Per germline, CDR1 MDHEN and CDR2 SYDVKM. Trimming removed 6 bases from V and 1 base from J; junction bases left unmatched: 8. This CDR3 comprises 15 residues.

This clone came up once. V usage is TRBV11-2 and J usage is TRBJ1-1, with D unresolved. The CDR3 runs to 13 residues. Germline V gene lookup returns CDR1 SGHAT and CDR2 FQNNGV. Trimming took off 1 base at V and 7 bases at J, with 10 bases between the two ends. The DNA for the CDR3 is TGTGCCAGCAGCTTAGGGCCAGCCGTTGAAGCTTTCTTT. Protein product: CASSLGPAVEAFF.

V usage is TRBV2 and J usage is TRBJ1-4; no clear D gene. V was cut by 7 bases and J by 4 bases, with 13 bases left in between. The CDR3 loop spans 14 amino acids. Per the germline V gene, CDR1 is SNHLY and CDR2 is FYNNEI. The chain's CDR3 is CASTPRRVNEKLFF. The CDR3 DNA reads as TGTGCCAGCACCCCTCGTAGGGTTAATGAAAAACTGTTTTTT.

This clone was observed once. This chain joins TRBV5-4 and TRBJ2-1; 8 nucleotides match TRBD2. The V gene end was trimmed by 2 bases and the J gene end by 6 bases; junction bases not matched to a gene: 1. In germline, CDR1 is SGHNT, CDR2 YYREEE (reference sequence). The CDR3 is 13 residues long. CDR3 protein: CASSFGGGNEQFF. As DNA, the CDR3 is TGTGCCAGCAGCTTCGGGGGGGGCAATGAGCAGTTCTTC.

To note about this clone: Different DNA sequences within this sample yield the same CDR3. The J gene is TRBJ1-5, the V gene TRBV6-5; D not resolved. The CDR3 has 14 amino acids. With 5 bases removed from V and 1 base from J, the gap between germline ends came to 9 bases. CDR1 and CDR2 (germline): MNHEY, SVGAGI. CDR3 protein: CASSSLGSNQPQHF. The CDR3 nucleotides are TGTGCCAGCAGTAGTCTGGGCAGCAATCAGCCCCAGCATTTT.

The chain has TRBV15 and TRBJ2-2; no clear D gene. The CDR3 is 13 amino acids. Germline V lookup: CDR1 LNHNV, CDR2 YYDKDF (reference sequence). Trimming took 8 bases from V and 2 from J, leaving 9 bases between them. The CDR3 region has the DNA TGTGCCACCCATCATAGCAACACCGGGGAGCTGTTTTTT. This sequence encodes CATHHSNTGELFF.

The V gene is TRBV27, the J gene TRBJ1-2; 7 bases line up with TRBD1. After removal of 7 bases from V and 2 bases from J, the junction contained 19 bases not matched to a gene. CDR1 is MNHEY and CDR2 is SMNVEV in the germline V gene (reference sequence). The CDR3 loop spans 18 amino acids. The CDR3 DNA reads as TGTGCCAGCAATCCAAAGCCAGGCCGGGACAGCGAAAACTATGGCTACACCTTC. It encodes CASNPKPGRDSENYGYTF.

In its sample, this clone was seen once. The chain joins TRBV5-6 to TRBJ1-2, with 7 bases that match TRBD1. The CDR3 has 12 amino acids. J was trimmed by 6 bases and V by 3 bases; bases with no gene match: 2. Germline CDR1 is SGHDT and CDR2 is YYEEEE. This CDR3 is CASSSGQDGYTF. DNA for the CDR3: TGTGCCAGCAGCTCCGGACAGGATGGCTACACCTTC.

The chain couples TRBV9 to TRBJ1-6; no reliable D call. The length of the CDR3 is 16 residues. The V gene lost 0 bases and the J gene lost 4 bases, with 11 bases spanning the gap. CDR1 is SGDLS and CDR2 is YYNGEE in the germline V gene. The CDR3 region has the DNA TGTGCCAGCAGCGTAGGGGAGGCTGGGTATAATTCACCCCTCCACTTT. This encodes CASSVGEAGYNSPLHF.

The gene calls are TRBV5-1 and TRBJ1-4, with D tentatively TRBD1 (6 bases). The CDR3 consists of 15 residues. Germline V CDR1 and CDR2: SGHRS, YFSETQ. V lost 3 bases and J lost 2, with 11 bases in between. The CDR3: CASSSNRETNEKLFF. Here the CDR3 DNA reads TGCGCCAGCAGCTCTAACAGGGAGACTAATGAAAAACTGTTTTTT.

V usage is TRBV9 and J usage is TRBJ1-5, with 7 bases lining up with TRBD1. From germline, CDR1 is SGDLS and CDR2 YYNGEE. With V trimmed by 0 bases and J by 5 bases, 2 bases remained unmatched. The CDR3 covers 14 residues. The CDR3 protein is CASSVGQGDQPQHF. CDR3 bases: TGTGCCAGCAGCGTAGGACAGGGTGATCAGCCCCAGCATTTT.

This sequence joins TRBV4-3 and TRBJ2-7; 9 positions agree with TRBD2. From germline, CDR1 is LGHNA and CDR2 YSLEER. The CDR3 is made up of 18 amino acids. J was trimmed by 2 bases and V by 0 bases; bases with no gene match: 11. The CDR3 DNA sequence: TGCGCCAGCAGCCAAGATATTAGCGGGGGCGACATAACCTACGAGCAGTACTTC. Translating gives CASSQDISGGDITYEQYF.

The gene calls are TRBV6-5 and TRBJ2-3; perhaps D is TRBD1 or TRBD2 (6 bases each). The CDR3 extends over 15 amino acids. The V and J ends lost 6 bases and 5 bases respectively, with 18 bases between them. Germline-derived CDR1 and CDR2 are MNHEY and SVGAGI. The CDR3 coding sequence is TGTGCCAGCAGGCTTAACGGGGGCCCCATAGATACGCAGTATTTT. This codes for CASRLNGGPIDTQYF.

This clone was counted a few times. The V call is TRBV19, the J call TRBJ2-1; TRBD2 aligns across 7 bases. J was trimmed by 8 bases and V by 8 bases; bases with no gene match: 6. The CDR3 loop spans 12 amino acids. The germline V gene encodes CDR1 LNHDA and CDR2 SQIVND (reference sequence). The CDR3 spells CASGGLTHEQFF. The DNA for the CDR3 is TGTGCCAGTGGGGGACTAACCCATGAGCAGTTCTTC.

In DNA form, the CDR3 reads TGTGCCATCAGTGACGGGGACAGGGTGAACACCGGGGAGCTGTTTTTT. Its protein is CAISDGDRVNTGELFF. The chain uses TRBV10-3 and TRBJ2-2, with 9 positions matching TRBD1. The CDR3 is made up of 16 amino acids. The germline V gene has CDR1 ENHRY and CDR2 SYGVKD. The V and J ends lost 3 bases and 1 base, in that order; junction bases with no gene match: 3.

This chain joins TRBV6-6 and TRBJ2-2, with D unresolved. V was pared by 5 bases and J by 6 bases, with 16 bases between. The CDR3 is made up of 15 amino acids. The V gene's germline CDR1 is MNHNY and CDR2 SVGAGI (reference sequence). CDR3 residues: CASSDPPLSAGELFF. The CDR3 region has the DNA TGTGCCAGCAGTGATCCACCCCTGAGTGCCGGGGAGCTGTTTTTT.

Only one count was recorded for this clone. This sequence joins TRBV29-1 and TRBJ1-1; 7 bases are shared with TRBD1. V shed 1 base, J shed 0 bases, and the junction held 5 bases outside the gene matches. The CDR3 has 15 residues. Germline lookup yields CDR1 SQVTM and CDR2 ANQGSEA. CDR3 DNA sequence: TGCAGCGTTGAAGCATACAGGGGAATGAACACTGAAGCTTTCTTT. This gives the protein CSVEAYRGMNTEAFF.

V is TRBV2 and J is TRBJ1-6; D gene uncertain. Trimming stripped 7 bases from V and 0 bases from J, with 4 bases between. The V gene's germline CDR1 is SNHLY and CDR2 FYNNEI. The CDR3 consists of 13 residues. The CDR3 region has the DNA TGTGCCAGCAAAAGCTCCTATAATTCACCCCTCCACTTT. Amino acids: CASKSSYNSPLHF.

This rearrangement joins TRBV7-2 to TRBJ1-1; D is possibly TRBD1 (5 bases). The germline V gene has CDR1 SGHTA and CDR2 FQGNSA. CDR3 length: 15 amino acids. V was trimmed by 2 bases and J by 7 bases, leaving 17 bases between them. The DNA for the CDR3 is TGTGCCAGCAGCTTATGGGCCGGGCAGGGTGATGAAGCTTTCTTT. Its translation is CASSLWAGQGDEAFF.

The rearrangement uses TRBV5-1 and TRBJ2-1; D gene ambiguous. The CDR3 contains 13 residues. Per the germline V gene, CDR1 is SGHRS and CDR2 is YFSETQ. Trimming left V 3 bases short and J 0 bases short, with 4 bases between. CDR3 residues: CASSSSSYNEQFF. CDR3 nucleotide sequence: TGCGCCAGCAGCTCCAGCTCCTACAATGAGCAGTTCTTC.

This clone was seen only a few times. The rearrangement uses TRBV28 and TRBJ1-2; no clear D gene. Germline V CDR1 and CDR2: MDHEN, SYDVKM. The CDR3 contains 12 residues. Trimming cost V 6 bases and J 1 base, with 6 bases left between them. CDR3 amino acids: CASSLNNYGYTF. The CDR3 nucleotides read TGTGCCAGCAGCCTGAATAACTATGGCTACACCTTC.

This clone was detected a few times. This rearrangement joins TRBV5-4 to TRBJ2-7; D remains unclear. Germline V gene data show CDR1 as SGHNT and CDR2 as YYREEE (reference sequence). V was trimmed by 1 base and J by 5 bases, leaving 4 bases between them. CDR3 length equals 11 residues. The CDR3 sequence: CASSLSHEQYF. CDR3 nucleotides: TGTGCCAGCAGCTTGTCCCACGAGCAGTACTTC.

J is TRBJ1-4 and V is TRBV28, with 8 bases aligning to TRBD1. This CDR3 region has 16 residues. V lost 6 bases, J lost 8 bases, and 14 bases stayed unmatched. Germline CDR1 reads MDHEN; CDR2 reads SYDVKM. The CDR3 bases are TGTGCCAGCAGCCTGGACAGGGAAGATGTGACGGAAAAACTGTTTTTT. As protein: CASSLDREDVTEKLFF.

V and J are TRBV29-1 and TRBJ2-2; D not resolved. V was cut by 2 bases and J by 2 bases, with 6 bases left in between. The V gene's germline CDR1 is SQVTM and CDR2 ANQGSEA. This CDR3 has 13 amino acids. The CDR3 loop is CSVERQNTGELFF. The CDR3 DNA is TGCAGCGTTGAAAGGCAAAACACCGGGGAGCTGTTTTTT.

This clone was seen once. The rearrangement uses TRBV11-2 and TRBJ2-3; 10 bases match TRBD1. Germline V gene lookup returns CDR1 SGHAT and CDR2 FQNNGV. Trimming removed 5 bases from V and 3 bases from J; junction bases left unmatched: 5. The CDR3 totals 15 residues. CDR3 residues: CASSPGQGSTDTQYF. The CDR3 DNA follows: TGTGCCAGCAGCCCGGGACAGGGGTCGACAGATACGCAGTATTTT.